The clone carrying this TCR beta chain was detected only a few times. This sample was included in a study of T-cell memory formation after mild COVID-19. Deletions cut 0 bases from V and 0 bases from J, with 11 bases between. CDR1 SGHDT and CDR2 YYEEEE come from the germline V gene. The CDR3 spans 16 residues. TCRdb itself ran the 5' RACE reads through MiXCR, one entry per CDR3 protein. The sample consists of about 60,000 distinct CDR3 sequences, 12% of them appearing once. The TCR originated in a man aged 18 to 30 who had mild COVID-19 (a few samples of this study predate the infection). Cell type and time point are not known. V is TRBV5-6 and J is TRBJ2-3; possible D gene TRBD2, 5 bases. Material for sequencing was PBMCs or a T cell subset sorted from them (not recorded which). The CDR3 loop reads CASSLAASTSTDTQYF. The CDR3 DNA reads as TGTGCCAGCAGCTTGGCGGCTAGCACGAGCACAGATACGCAGTATTTT.